The T cell receptor beta chain described here comes from a study of shared clonotypes between healthy human individuals. Comments on this clone: Its specificity is not known.

Deep-level running was used for the assay. Per the original methods: ImmunoSEQ only sent back junction sequences with no quality scores, so filtering was done differently. The assay was immunoSEQ multiplex PCR, and TCRdb's table has in-frame clones only and misses some. V and J calls and clone size are those listed in that table; D and trimming were worked out from the DNA. Of some 1.1 million clones listed, roughly 80% were seen once; the top ten hold about 0.89%. Findings of the study overall: Among non-shared clonotypes, generation probabilities were lower than among those shared by all four donors.

The CDR3 loop spans 13 amino acids. Germline-derived CDR1 and CDR2 are LGHNA and YNFKEQ. Trimming pared 0 bases from V and 6 bases from J, leaving 9 bases between. The sample consisted of memory CD4+ T cells from PBMCs. Subset denoted: CD45RA-negative fraction. The rearrangement joins TRBV4-2 to TRBJ2-7; D is undetermined. The source of this sequence is a man aged 18 to 29 in good health. Some clones in this sample may be carry-over from other donors' samples. CDR3 DNA sequence: TGTGCCAGCAGCCAAGATAGTAAAACCGAGCAGTACTTC. This gives the protein CASSQDSKTEQYF.